A selection of T cell receptor beta chains follows, all from one sample in a study of cytomegalovirus exposure and HLA in healthy donors. Libraries were prepared by immunoSEQ multiplex PCR; TCRdb keeps only in-frame clonotypes and omits some of them. The data show 200,000 to 250,000 clones, over 75% seen once. The sample taken for sequencing was PBMCs. Receptor source: a woman aged 18-29 years in good health and CMV-seropositive. The CDR3 runs from the conserved cysteine through the conserved F or W. Fields, in order: CDR3 DNA, CDR3 protein, clone size, CDR3 length, J gene, V gene, D gene. D genes are given only for firm matches. A row's size may be missing; if present it is once, few, many or a size class.

CDR3nt: TGTGCCAGCAGCACGACAGAGACTGATCAGCCCCAGCATTTT; CDR3aa: CASSTTETDQPQHF; abundance: .; len: 14; j_gene: TRBJ1-5; v_gene: TRBV7-9; d_gene: .
CDR3nt: TGTGCCAGCAGATCCCTCGTGGCATACAATGAGCAGTTCTTC; CDR3aa: CASRSLVAYNEQFF; abundance: .; len: 14; j_gene: TRBJ2-1; v_gene: TRBV28; d_gene: .
CDR3nt: TGCGCCAGCAGCTTGGGGTACGTCGGGGGAGTAGCCAAAAACATTCAGTACTTC; CDR3aa: CASSLGYVGGVAKNIQYF; abundance: .; len: 18; j_gene: TRBJ2-4; v_gene: TRBV5-1; d_gene: .
CDR3nt: TGTGCCAGCAGTTGGGGGGGGAACACTGAAGCTTTCTTT; CDR3aa: CASSWGGNTEAFF; abundance: .; len: 13; j_gene: TRBJ1-1; v_gene: TRBV27; d_gene: .
CDR3nt: TGTGCCAGCAGGGGCTACTCCTACGAGCAGTACTTC; CDR3aa: CASRGYSYEQYF; abundance: few; len: 12; j_gene: TRBJ2-7; v_gene: TRBV2; d_gene: .
CDR3nt: TGTGCCAGCAGCGCTCAGGGGGCTCGCAACGAGCAGTACTTC; CDR3aa: CASSAQGARNEQYF; abundance: .; len: 14; j_gene: TRBJ2-7; v_gene: TRBV6-5; d_gene: TRBD1
CDR3nt: TGTGCCAGCAGTTACTCACCTAGCAAAGAGACCCAGTACTTC; CDR3aa: CASSYSPSKETQYF; abundance: .; len: 14; j_gene: TRBJ2-5; v_gene: TRBV6-5; d_gene: .
CDR3nt: TGTGCCAGCCGGCGGGGGGCTGGTGGGGAGCTGTTTTTT; CDR3aa: CASRRGAGGELFF; abundance: .; len: 13; j_gene: TRBJ2-2; v_gene: TRBV6-5; d_gene: TRBD2
CDR3nt: TGTGCCAGCAGTTCGGCCACTAGCGCGAATGAGCAGTTCTTC; CDR3aa: CASSSATSANEQFF; abundance: once; len: 14; j_gene: TRBJ2-1; v_gene: TRBV28; d_gene: TRBD2
CDR3nt: TGTGCCTGGAGTGTAGGGGGGGCCTCCTATGGCTACACCTTC; CDR3aa: CAWSVGGASYGYTF; abundance: few; len: 14; j_gene: TRBJ1-2; v_gene: TRBV30; d_gene: .
CDR3nt: TGCGCCAGCAGCCCTGGGACAGCCCTACCGGAGCAGTTCTTC; CDR3aa: CASSPGTALPEQFF; abundance: once; len: 14; j_gene: TRBJ2-1; v_gene: TRBV5-1; d_gene: TRBD1
CDR3nt: TGTGCCACCAGCAGACCCACGGGGGTCGGAAACACCATATATTTT; CDR3aa: CATSRPTGVGNTIYF; abundance: .; len: 15; j_gene: TRBJ1-3; v_gene: TRBV15; d_gene: .
CDR3nt: TGTGCCACCAGCAGGGGTCGGACAGGGGTGACCACTGAAGCTTTCTTT; CDR3aa: CATSRGRTGVTTEAFF; abundance: .; len: 16; j_gene: TRBJ1-1; v_gene: TRBV15; d_gene: TRBD1
CDR3nt: TGTGCCAGCACAGATAGCAATCAGCCCCAGCATTTT; CDR3aa: CASTDSNQPQHF; abundance: few; len: 12; j_gene: TRBJ1-5; v_gene: TRBV2; d_gene: .
CDR3nt: TGTGCCAGCAGTTCTCTAAGCGGGAGGGCCTATGAGCAGTTCTTC; CDR3aa: CASSSLSGRAYEQFF; abundance: .; len: 15; j_gene: TRBJ2-1; v_gene: TRBV27; d_gene: TRBD2